These 19 T cell receptor beta chains came from one sample sequenced in a study of early T cells in non-severe SARS-CoV-2 infection. In TCRdb, the 5' RACE reads were re-called with MiXCR into one record per CDR3 protein. This sample has 70,000 to 95,000 distinct CDR3 sequences, with under 15% found just once. The sequencing input was whole blood. The receptors originated from an adult who was a healthcare worker with PCR-confirmed SARS-CoV-2 infection or an uninfected control (not recorded which).

The genes are TRBV23-1 and TRBJ2-7, with 14 bases aligning to TRBD2. TRBV23-1 is sorted into the ORF group, with uncertain function. The CDR3 runs 16 residues. The CDR3 protein is CASSQWTSGGLHEHYV. CDR3 sequence (DNA): TGCGCCAGCAGTCAATGGACTAGCGGGGGGCTGCACGAGCATTACGTC.

The chain combines TRBV6-1 with TRBJ2-1, with TRBD1 matching over 8 bases. CDR3 size: 15 residues. Trimming removed 3 bases from V and 6 bases from J; junction bases left unmatched: 7. Per the germline V gene, CDR1 is MNHNS and CDR2 is SASEGT. The CDR3 sequence: CASSDLRQGLNEQFF. The CDR3 DNA sequence: TGTGCCAGCAGTGACCTTCGACAGGGGCTCAATGAGCAGTTCTTC.

This chain connects TRBV12-3 or TRBV12-4 to TRBJ1-1, with D possibly TRBD1 on 5 matching bases. The CDR3 length is 13 residues. V was cut by 3 bases and J by 10 bases, with 15 bases left in between. The CDR3 DNA sequence: TGTGCCAGCAGTTTTGGGGGTTTCGAAGGAGCTTTCTTT. Residues: CASSFGGFEGAFF.

This clonotype was recorded a few times. The chain carries TRBV4-1 and TRBJ2-3; a possible D gene is TRBD1 (6 bases). The germline V gene has CDR1 MGHRA and CDR2 YSYEKL. The length of the CDR3 is 14 residues. V dropped 2 bases and J dropped 5 bases, with 11 bases sitting between them. As DNA, the CDR3 is TGCGCCAGCAGCCAAACACAGGGCGTAGATACGCAGTATTTT. Protein sequence: CASSQTQGVDTQYF.

The CDR3 loop is CSVGNRDGYTF. For the CDR3, the DNA is TGCAGCGTGGGGAACAGGGACGGCTACACCTTC. This chain links TRBV29-1 with TRBJ1-2; TRBD1 might be the D (6 bases). Per germline, CDR1 SQVTM and CDR2 ANQGSEA. Trimming shortened V by 6 bases and J by 8 bases, and 13 bases separated the two germline ends. CDR3 size: 11 residues.

Written as DNA, the CDR3 is TGTGCCAGCAGCTTAGTTTTAGGTTGGAATGAAGCTTTCTTT. Translation gives CASSLVLGWNEAFF. The chain employs TRBV7-2 and TRBJ1-1; D is unclear. The CDR3 has 14 residues. V lost 1 base and J 7 bases, leaving 13 bases between the germline ends. Germline lookup yields CDR1 SGHTA and CDR2 FQGNSA.

This clonotype was observed many times. The V call is TRBV10-3, the J call TRBJ2-5, with 8 nucleotides matching TRBD1. CDR1 is ENHRY and CDR2 is SYGVKD in the germline V gene. Unmatched junction bases numbered 4, after V lost 4 bases and J lost 6 bases. This CDR3 has 13 amino acids. The CDR3 DNA is TGTGCCATCAGTGCTTCAGGGGGCCAGACCCAGTACTTC. Translating gives CAISASGGQTQYF.

The chain carries TRBV3-1 and TRBJ1-3, with a weak D call TRBD1 (6 bases). This CDR3 region has 14 residues. Looked up from germline, CDR1 is LGHDT and CDR2 is YNNKEL (reference sequence). V gave up 6 bases and J gave up 4 bases, with 13 bases separating them. The CDR3 reads CASRKSGAGNTIYF. The CDR3 nucleotides read TGTGCCAGCAGAAAATCAGGGGCGGGAAACACCATATATTTT.

This clonotype was recorded a few times. The chain is built from TRBV11-2 and TRBJ2-5, with D possibly being TRBD2 (6 bases). In germline, CDR1 is SGHAT, CDR2 FQNNGV. V gave up 5 bases and J gave up 2 bases, with 21 bases separating them. The CDR3 consists of 17 residues. DNA of the CDR3: TGTGCCAGCAGCCTAAATTACGATATAGCGGATCAAGAGACCCAGTACTTC. Protein product: CASSLNYDIADQETQYF.

This clonotype was detected a few times. This chain links TRBV9 with TRBJ2-5; the match to TRBD1 covers 11 bases. CDR1 SGDLS and CDR2 YYNGEE come from the germline V gene. The CDR3 extends over 15 amino acids. Trimming at V came to 4 bases and at J to 4 bases, leaving 6 bases not matched to a gene. In DNA, the CDR3 is TGTGCCAGCAGCTCGGACAGGGGGCGCGTAGAGACCCAGTACTTC. It is translated as CASSSDRGRVETQYF.

This clonotype showed up just a few times. The J gene is TRBJ2-5, the V gene TRBV6-1; 9 bases fit TRBD1. The germline CDR1 and CDR2 sequences are MNHNS and SASEGT. V lost 5 bases to trimming and J lost 2 bases; unmatched junction nucleotides: 6. The CDR3 is 15 residues long. The chain's CDR3 is CASSRAGQGQETQYF. The CDR3 nucleotides are TGTGCCAGCAGTCGCGCGGGACAGGGTCAAGAGACCCAGTACTTC.

This clonotype was observed a single time. The chain is built from TRBV9 and TRBJ1-2; D gene uncertain. The V end was cut by 0 bases, the J end by 0 bases, with 6 bases between. Germline V lookup: CDR1 SGDLS, CDR2 YYNGEE. The CDR3 extends over 14 amino acids. This CDR3 is CASSVGQSNYGYTF. CDR3 in DNA: TGTGCCAGCAGCGTAGGGCAGTCTAACTATGGCTACACCTTC. The variable domain in full, with the rest retrieved from reference TRBV9 and TRBJ1-2, is DSGVTQTPKHLITATGQRVTLRCSPRSGDLSVYWYQQSLDQGLQFLIQYYNGEERAKGNILERFSAQQFPDLHSELNLSSLELGDSALYFCASSVGQSNYGYTFGSGTRLTVV.

This chain uses TRBV6-1 with TRBJ2-7; a weak D match, TRBD1 (5 bases). V lost 6 bases and J lost 2, with 11 bases in between. CDR3 length: 13 amino acids. The germline CDR1 and CDR2 sequences are MNHNS and SASEGT. Written as DNA, the CDR3 is TGTGCCAGCAGAAGGGGCTTAACCTACGAGCAGTACGTC. It is translated as CASRRGLTYEQYV.

The V gene is TRBV15, the J gene TRBJ2-1, with 10 bases aligning to TRBD2. Per the germline V gene, CDR1 is LNHNV and CDR2 is YYDKDF (reference sequence). V shed 8 bases and J 6 bases; nucleotides not matched to a gene: 7. The CDR3 extends over 14 amino acids. The CDR3 protein is CATGSGGAGNEQFF. DNA for the CDR3: TGTGCCACCGGGAGCGGGGGGGCTGGCAATGAGCAGTTCTTC.

The chain carries TRBV2 and TRBJ2-1; TRBD1 or TRBD2 may be the D gene (5 bases each). The CDR3 runs 15 residues. CDR1 is SNHLY, CDR2 FYNNEI, per germline. V lost 6 bases, J lost 0 bases, and 12 bases lay in between. The CDR3 reads CASSGTGSSYNEQFF. The CDR3, as DNA: TGTGCCAGCAGCGGGACGGGGAGCTCCTACAATGAGCAGTTCTTC.

This clonotype appeared a few times. The J gene is TRBJ1-5, the V gene TRBV12-3 or TRBV12-4; TRBD1 might be the D (5 bases). The V end was cut by 3 bases, the J end by 4 bases, with 13 bases between. This CDR3 has 15 amino acids. CDR3 protein: CASSFDGAWNQPQHF. The CDR3 DNA reads as TGTGCCAGCAGTTTTGATGGGGCTTGGAATCAGCCCCAGCATTTT.

The chain carries TRBV4-2 and TRBJ2-1, with D perhaps matching TRBD1 (5 bases). Germline CDR1 and CDR2: LGHNA and YNFKEQ. V gave up 3 bases and J gave up 6 bases, with 15 bases separating them. The CDR3 is 15 residues long. The CDR3 loop reads CASSQASPGFNEQFF. The CDR3 DNA is TGTGCCAGCAGCCAGGCCTCCCCAGGGTTCAATGAGCAGTTCTTC.

Concerning this clonotype: The junction does not match germline at one end; this may be a read error. J is TRBJ1-1 and V is TRBV7-9; TRBD1 might be the D (5 bases). This CDR3 spans 12 amino acids. Germline V gene sequence: CDR1 SEHNR, CDR2 FQNEAQ (reference sequence). The CDR3 nucleotides read TGTGCCAGCAGCTTATCGGGGACTGAAGTTTTCTTT. Its translation: CASSLSGTEVFF.

In its sample, this clonotype was seen a few times. The V gene is TRBV7-2, the J gene TRBJ2-6, with TRBD1 as a possible D gene (6 bases). The CDR3 totals 15 residues. Germline CDR1 and CDR2: SGHTA and FQGNSA. V lost 1 base to trimming and J lost 4 bases, with 8 bases between them. The CDR3 DNA reads TGTGCCAGCAGCTTAGGGGGGCCCGGGGCCAACGTCCTGACTTTC. It codes for CASSLGGPGANVLTF.